Given below is one TCR beta chain in context. No antigen is known for it. This sample was included in a study of graft-versus-host responses after intestinal transplantation. Lymphocytes (intraepithelial and lamina propria) were released by processing the graft tissue. Study outcomes and limitations: Among circulating GvH clones, peak levels were associated with early post-transplant declines in HvG clones. Investigators detected GvH clones in recipient marrow, with some emerging earlier in ileum or blood. Graft-donor T cell macrochimerism in patients accompanied high graft-versus-host to host-versus-graft clonal ratios in allografts.

V was pared by 4 bases and J by 2 bases, with 10 bases between. Germline CDR1 and CDR2: SGHTS and YDEGEE. This CDR3 is built from 14 residues. Here immunoSEQ multiplex PCR was the method, and the copy in TCRdb shows in-frame clones only, minus some. The sample shows around 17,000 clones, 82% of them seen only once. This receptor was obtained from a human patient who received an intestinal transplant, so some T cells may come from the graft donor. This rearrangement joins TRBV5-8 to TRBJ1-5; a possible D gene is TRBD1 (6 bases). The source material was ileum tissue, sampled 17 days after transplant. The CDR3 loop is CASSPRTGNQPQHF. CDR3 sequence (DNA): TGTGCCAGCAGCCCTAGGACAGGCAATCAGCCCCAGCATTTT.